This TCR beta chain was found in a study of blood T cell repertoires in COVID-19. Study-level background: The study drew acute and convalescent COVID-19 samples from the United States, Italy and Spain. PBMCs, B-cell-depleted T cells, or T cells were the source of the cDNA or gDNA that made up the material.

Germline CDR1 and CDR2: MNHEY and SVGEGT. V was pared by 1 base and J by 1 base, with 16 bases between. This CDR3 is built from 17 residues. This clone appeared a few times. Libraries were prepared by immunoSEQ multiplex PCR; TCRdb keeps only in-frame clonotypes and omits some of them. The sample includes about 240,000 clones, 80% to 90% of them seen just once. Recruited during active infection, patients (from Seattle) were subsequently followed longitudinally. The receptor was isolated from a woman of 80 years or more with COVID-19, enrolled during active disease. The sequencing sample was made of peripheral blood. The chain employs TRBV6-2 or TRBV6-3 and TRBJ1-1; tentatively, D is TRBD1 (6 bases). As DNA, the CDR3 is TGTGCCAGCAGTTACTATTTCGGGGGGCGGACGAACACTGAAGCTTTCTTT. Translation gives CASSYYFGGRTNTEAFF.